This T cell receptor (beta chain) is drawn from a study of shared clonotypes between healthy human individuals. Without sorting, samples used about 90 million PBMCs for genomic DNA. V gave up 5 bases and J gave up 10 bases; unmatched junction bases: 11. The CDR3 loop spans 15 amino acids. CDR1 is SGHNT and CDR2 is YENEEA in the germline V gene. Deep level was the assay's run setting. Using immunoSEQ multiplex PCR, the repertoire was profiled, and TCRdb retains in-frame clones only, with some absent. Here the sample spans about 460,000 clones, 77% being singletons. The sequenced material came from PBMCs. This chain uses TRBV11-3 with TRBJ2-1; 10 nucleotides align to TRBD2. This sequence originates from a woman between 40 and 55 years old in good health. Some clones in this sample may be carry-over from other donors' samples. The DNA for the CDR3 is TGTGCCAGCAGCGAGAGCGGGAGGGCCTTAGGGGAGCAGTTCTTC. The encoded protein is CASSESGRALGEQFF.